What follows is one T cell receptor (beta chain) and its context. Its antigen remains unidentified. The sample is drawn from a study of T cell responses to AZD1222 COVID-19 vaccine. Notes on the study in general: Targeting of unmutated variant regions was reportedly seen in nearly half of spike-specific TCRs.

J lost 8 bases, V lost 3 bases, and 2 bases had no gene match. The CDR3 length is 13 residues. Looked up from germline, CDR1 is SGHRS and CDR2 is YFSETQ. Sequenced by immunoSEQ multiplex PCR; TCRdb stores in-frame clones only, minus some. The sample includes around 140,000 clones, 80% to 95% of them seen just once. The source of this sequence is an adult in good health. The source was peripheral blood, collected on day 0 of MenACWY control vaccination. The chain is built from TRBV5-1 and TRBJ1-2; TRBD1 matches at 12 bases. This chain's CDR3 is CASSWGQGAGYTF. The CDR3 nucleotides read TGCGCCAGCAGCTGGGGACAGGGGGCAGGCTACACCTTC.